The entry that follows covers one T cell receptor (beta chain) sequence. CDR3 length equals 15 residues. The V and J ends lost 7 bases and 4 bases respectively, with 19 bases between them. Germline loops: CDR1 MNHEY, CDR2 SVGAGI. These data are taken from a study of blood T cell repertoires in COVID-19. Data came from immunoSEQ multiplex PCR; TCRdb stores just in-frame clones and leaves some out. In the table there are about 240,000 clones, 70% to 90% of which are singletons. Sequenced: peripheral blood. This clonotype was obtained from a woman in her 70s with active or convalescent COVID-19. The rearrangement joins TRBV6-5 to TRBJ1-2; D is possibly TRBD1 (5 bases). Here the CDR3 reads CASIPLRGLLYGYTF. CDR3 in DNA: TGTGCCAGCATTCCCCTCCGGGGACTACTCTATGGCTACACCTTC.